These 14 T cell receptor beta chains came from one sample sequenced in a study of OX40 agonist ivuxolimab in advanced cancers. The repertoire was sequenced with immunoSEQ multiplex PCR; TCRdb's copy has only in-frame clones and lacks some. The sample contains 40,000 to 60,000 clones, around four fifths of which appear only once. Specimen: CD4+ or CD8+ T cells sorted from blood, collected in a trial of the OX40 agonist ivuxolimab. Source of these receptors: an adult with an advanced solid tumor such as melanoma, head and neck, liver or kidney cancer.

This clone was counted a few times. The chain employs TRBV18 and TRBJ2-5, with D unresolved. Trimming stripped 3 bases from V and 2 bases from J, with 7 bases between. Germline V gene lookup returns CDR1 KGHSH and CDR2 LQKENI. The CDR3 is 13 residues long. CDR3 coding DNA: TGTGCCAGCTCACCTGCCCAACAAGAGACCCAGTACTTC. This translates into CASSPAQQETQYF.

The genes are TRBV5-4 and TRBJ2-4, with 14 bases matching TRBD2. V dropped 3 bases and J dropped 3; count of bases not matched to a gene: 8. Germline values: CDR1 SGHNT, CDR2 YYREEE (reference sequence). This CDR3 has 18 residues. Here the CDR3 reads CASSSGTSGSFGKNIQYF. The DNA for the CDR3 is TGTGCCAGCAGCTCCGGGACTAGCGGGAGTTTCGGCAAAAACATTCAGTACTTC.

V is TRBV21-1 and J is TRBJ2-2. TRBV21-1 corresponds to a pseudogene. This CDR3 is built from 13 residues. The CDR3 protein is CASFGVITGELFF. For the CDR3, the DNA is TGTGCCAGCTTTGGTGTAATCACCGGGGAGCTGTTTTTT.

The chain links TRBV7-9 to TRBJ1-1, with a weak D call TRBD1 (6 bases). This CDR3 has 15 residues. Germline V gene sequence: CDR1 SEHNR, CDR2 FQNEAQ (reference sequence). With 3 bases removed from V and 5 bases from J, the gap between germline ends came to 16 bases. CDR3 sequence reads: CASSLTQWGATEAFF. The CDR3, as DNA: TGTGCCAGCAGCTTGACGCAGTGGGGGGCGACTGAAGCTTTCTTT.

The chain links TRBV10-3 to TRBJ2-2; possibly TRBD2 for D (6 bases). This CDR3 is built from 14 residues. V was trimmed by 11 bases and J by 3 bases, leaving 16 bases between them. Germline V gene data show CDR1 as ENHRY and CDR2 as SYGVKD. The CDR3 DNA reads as TGTGCCGCCAAGGGAGTAGCGGACACCGGGGAGCTGTTTTTT. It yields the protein CAAKGVADTGELFF.

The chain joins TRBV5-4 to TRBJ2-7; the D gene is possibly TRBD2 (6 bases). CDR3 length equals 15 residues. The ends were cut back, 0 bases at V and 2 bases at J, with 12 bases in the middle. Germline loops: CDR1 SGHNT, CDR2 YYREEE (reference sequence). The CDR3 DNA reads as TGTGCCAGCAGCTTGGGGCGGGATTCAACCTACGAGCAGTACTTC. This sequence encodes CASSLGRDSTYEQYF.

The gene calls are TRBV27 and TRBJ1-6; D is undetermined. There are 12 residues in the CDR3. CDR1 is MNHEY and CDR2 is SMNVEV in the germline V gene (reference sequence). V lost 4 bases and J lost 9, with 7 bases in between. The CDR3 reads CASSSFGSPLHF. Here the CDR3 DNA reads TGTGCCAGCAGTTCATTTGGTTCACCCCTCCACTTT.

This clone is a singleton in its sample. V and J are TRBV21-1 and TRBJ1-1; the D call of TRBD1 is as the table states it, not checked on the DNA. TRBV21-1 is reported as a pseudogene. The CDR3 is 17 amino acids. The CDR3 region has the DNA TGTGCCAGCAGCCCCCGGGACAGCAGGCACCTGAACACTGAAGCTTTCTTT. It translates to CASSPRDSRHLNTEAFF.

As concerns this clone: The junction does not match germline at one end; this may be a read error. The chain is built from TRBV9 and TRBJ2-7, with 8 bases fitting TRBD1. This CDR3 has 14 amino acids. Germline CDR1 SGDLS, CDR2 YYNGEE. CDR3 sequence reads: CVSSVDRDFGEQYF. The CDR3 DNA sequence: TGTGTCAGCAGCGTGGACAGGGACTTTGGCGAGCAGTACTTC.

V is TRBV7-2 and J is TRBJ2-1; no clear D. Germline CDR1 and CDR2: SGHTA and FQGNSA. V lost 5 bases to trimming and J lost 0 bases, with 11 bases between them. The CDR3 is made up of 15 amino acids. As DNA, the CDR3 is TGTGCCAGCAGCCTTCGGTGGTCCTCCTACAATGAGCAGTTCTTC. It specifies CASSLRWSSYNEQFF.

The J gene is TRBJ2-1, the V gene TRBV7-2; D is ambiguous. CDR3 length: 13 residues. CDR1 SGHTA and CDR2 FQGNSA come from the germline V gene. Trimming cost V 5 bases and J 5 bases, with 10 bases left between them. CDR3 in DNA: TGTGCCAGCAGCCCCGACTTCAACAATGAGCAGTTCTTC. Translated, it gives CASSPDFNNEQFF.

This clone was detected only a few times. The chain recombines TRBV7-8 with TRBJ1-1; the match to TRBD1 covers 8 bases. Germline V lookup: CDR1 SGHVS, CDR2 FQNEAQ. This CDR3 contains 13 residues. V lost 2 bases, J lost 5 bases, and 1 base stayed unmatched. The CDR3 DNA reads TGTGCCAGCAGCTTAACAGGGGGGACTGAAGCTTTCTTT. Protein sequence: CASSLTGGTEAFF.

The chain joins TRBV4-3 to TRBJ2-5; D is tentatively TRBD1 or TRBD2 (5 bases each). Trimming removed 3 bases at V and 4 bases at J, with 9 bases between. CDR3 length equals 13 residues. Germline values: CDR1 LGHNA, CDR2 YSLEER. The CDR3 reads CASSQGRRETQYF. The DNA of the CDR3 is TGCGCCAGCAGCCAGGGACGGCGAGAGACCCAGTACTTC.

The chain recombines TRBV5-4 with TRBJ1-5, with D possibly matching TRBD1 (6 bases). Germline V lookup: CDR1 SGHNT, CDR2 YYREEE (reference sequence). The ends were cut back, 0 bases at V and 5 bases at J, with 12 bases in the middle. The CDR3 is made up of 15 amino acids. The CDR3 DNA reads TGTGCCAGCAGCTTGGAGGGGGTCGGCGATCAGCCCCAGCATTTT. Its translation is CASSLEGVGDQPQHF.